The T cell receptor (beta chain) described here comes from a study of blood T cells in healthy people across ages. The CDR3 has 14 residues. The germline CDR1 and CDR2 sequences are LNHNV and YYDKDF (reference sequence). V shed 7 bases and J shed 11 bases, with 23 bases lying between them. Study-wide results and caveats: Changes seen in expanded clonotypes were possibly confounded by donor CMV status left unknown.

With respect to this clonotype: Antigen unknown.

Isolated PBMCs totaled at least 6 million in each sample. For the second PCR, which ran for about 6 to 11 cycles, a sample-barcoded 5' primer and a J-beta primer mix were used. TCRdb analysed the 5' RACE reads with MiXCR anew, one entry per CDR3 protein. The sample holds some 1,500,000 distinct CDR3 sequences, 42% seen once. The sample was blood. The J gene is TRBJ2-5, the V gene TRBV15, with D uncertain. The sequence was obtained from a woman aged 18-35 years in good health. DNA of the CDR3: TGTGCCACCAACACTTTGACTTCCTACAATGAGCAGTACTTC. It translates to CATNTLTSYNEQYF.